The rows below give T cell receptor beta chains drawn from one sample of a study of beta chain features in type 1 diabetes. Method: immunoSEQ multiplex PCR; TCRdb's copy keeps in-frame clones and lacks some. This table has about 620,000 clones, about a sixth appearing once. Material for sequencing was naive CD4+ T cells from blood. Receptors originate from a man between 18 and 29 years old in good health. CDR3s include the opening cysteine and the closing phenylalanine or tryptophan. D genes are given only for firm matches. Expanded clones get a size class; other rows say once, few or many, or leave the size out.

size	V	D	J	CDR3	DNA
.	TRBV7-2	.	TRBJ1-1	CASSQGSNTEAFF	TGTGCCAGCAGCCAGGGTTCGAACACTGAAGCTTTCTTT
few	TRBV7-2	TRBD1	TRBJ2-3	CASSWARDRVTDTQYF	TGTGCCAGCAGCTGGGCCCGGGACAGGGTCACAGATACGCAGTATTTT
few	TRBV5-4	.	TRBJ2-1	CASSSRERQGHNEQFF	TGTGCCAGCAGCTCAAGAGAGAGGCAGGGCCACAATGAGCAGTTCTTC
.	TRBV9	TRBD1	TRBJ1-4	CASSVGDRGNEKLFF	TGTGCCAGCAGCGTAGGGGACAGGGGTAATGAAAAACTGTTTTTT
.	TRBV9	.	TRBJ1-2	CASSVVTQNYGYTF	TGTGCCAGCAGCGTAGTGACACAGAACTATGGCTACACCTTC
.	TRBV19	.	TRBJ2-1	CASSRWTSDEQFF	TGTGCCAGTAGTAGATGGACGTCGGATGAGCAGTTCTTC
.	TRBV2	.	TRBJ1-2	CASSIQTAFMDGYTF	TGTGCCAGCAGTATACAGACGGCGTTTATGGATGGCTACACCTTC
.	TRBV5-1	TRBD1	TRBJ2-7	CASSSQGVVPEQYF	TGCGCCAGCAGCTCCCAGGGGGTAGTGCCCGAGCAGTACTTC
.	TRBV7-9	TRBD2	TRBJ2-1	CASSLVAGAPNEQFF	TGTGCCAGCAGCTTAGTAGCGGGAGCCCCCAATGAGCAGTTCTTC
.	TRBV19	.	TRBJ1-2	CASRRQDNYGYTF	TGTGCCAGTCGAAGACAGGATAACTATGGCTACACCTTC
.	TRBV11-2	.	TRBJ2-3	CASSLAGVDTQYF	TGTGCCAGCAGCTTAGCTGGCGTAGATACGCAGTATTTT
.	TRBV4-1	.	TRBJ1-2	CASSQPTAGANYGYTF	TGCGCCAGCAGCCAACCCACCGCAGGAGCTAACTATGGCTACACCTTC
.	TRBV18	TRBD2	TRBJ2-5	CASSPPGLAGTTKTQYF	TGTGCCAGCTCACCTCCGGGACTAGCGGGGACAACTAAGACCCAGTACTTC
few	TRBV5-1	.	TRBJ2-7	CASSLKSGVEQYF	TGCGCCAGCAGCTTAAAATCAGGTGTTGAGCAGTACTTC
few	TRBV4-2	.	TRBJ2-1	CASSQGIRPNRNNEQFF	TGTGCCAGCAGCCAAGGTATACGGCCAAATAGGAACAATGAGCAGTTCTTC
few	TRBV30	TRBD1	TRBJ1-5	CAWSAGQGGSGRNQPQHF	TGTGCCTGGAGTGCTGGACAGGGGGGGAGTGGGCGCAATCAGCCCCAGCATTTT
.	TRBV5-6	TRBD2	TRBJ2-1	CASSRRLAGLNEQFF	TGTGCCAGCAGCCGGCGACTAGCGGGCCTCAATGAGCAGTTCTTC
.	TRBV13	.	TRBJ1-5	CASSLGRASTVPQHF	TGTGCCAGCAGCTTAGGGAGGGCTTCCACAGTGCCCCAGCATTTT
.	TRBV7-3	.	TRBJ2-7	CASSLTPAGSRYEQYF	TGTGCCAGCAGCTTAACCCCGGCAGGCTCCCGTTACGAGCAGTACTTC
.	TRBV6-5	.	TRBJ2-7	CATRNSYEQYF	TGTGCCACCCGGAACTCCTACGAGCAGTACTTC
.	TRBV19	.	TRBJ1-2	CASSMGRRYGYTF	TGTGCCAGTAGTATGGGCAGGCGCTATGGCTACACCTTC
few	TRBV4-3	TRBD1	TRBJ1-4	CASSQFSTGDRLNEKLFF	TGCGCCAGCAGCCAGTTCTCAACAGGGGACAGGCTAAATGAAAAACTGTTTTTT
.	TRBV7-2	.	TRBJ2-1	CASSPLLAYNEQFF	TGTGCCAGCAGCCCGCTCCTGGCCTACAATGAGCAGTTCTTC
.	TRBV7-9	.	TRBJ2-5	CASTPSSPPGTQYF	TGTGCCAGCACCCCGTCTAGTCCCCCTGGGACCCAGTACTTC
few	TRBV29-1	.	TRBJ1-1	CSVEGGRESEAFF	TGCAGCGTTGAAGGTGGGAGGGAGAGTGAAGCTTTCTTT
.	TRBV4-1	.	TRBJ2-1	CASSSHRLTYNEQFF	TGCGCCAGCAGTTCCCACCGCTTGACCTACAATGAGCAGTTCTTC
.	TRBV4-3	.	TRBJ2-3	CASSQDSGLIFTDTQYF	TGCGCCAGCAGCCAAGATTCGGGACTTATCTTCACAGATACGCAGTATTTT
.	TRBV4-1	.	TRBJ2-1	CASSPRGYNEQFF	TGCGCCAGCAGCCCCCGCGGTTACAATGAGCAGTTCTTC
few	TRBV10-3	.	TRBJ2-2	CAIRAGAPDTGELFF	TGTGCCATCCGTGCCGGGGCCCCCGACACCGGGGAGCTGTTTTTT
.	TRBV5-1	TRBD1	TRBJ1-2	CASSPRTGGNYGYTF	TGCGCCAGCAGCCCGCGGACAGGGGGCAACTATGGCTACACCTTC
.	TRBV6-5	TRBD1	TRBJ2-7	CASSYSGQGASYEQYF	TGTGCCAGCAGTTACTCGGGGCAGGGGGCATCCTACGAGCAGTACTTC
.	TRBV6-6	.	TRBJ2-1	CASSSEHPSSYNEQFF	TGTGCCAGCAGTTCGGAACACCCGAGCTCCTACAATGAGCAGTTCTTC
few	TRBV27	.	TRBJ1-1	CASSLGGPNTEAFF	TGTGCCAGCAGTTTAGGGGGACCGAACACTGAAGCTTTCTTT
.	TRBV7-2	TRBD1	TRBJ1-4	CASSFPPGGRNEKLFF	TGTGCCAGCAGCTTCCCTCCAGGGGGCCGGAATGAAAAACTGTTTTTT
.	TRBV5-1	.	TRBJ2-7	CASSVGGPEQYF	TGCGCCAGCAGCGTGGGGGGCCCCGAGCAGTACTTC
few	TRBV18	TRBD1	TRBJ2-6	CASSPITGTGGSGANVLTF	TGTGCCAGCTCACCTATCACCGGGACAGGGGGCTCTGGGGCCAACGTCCTGACTTTC